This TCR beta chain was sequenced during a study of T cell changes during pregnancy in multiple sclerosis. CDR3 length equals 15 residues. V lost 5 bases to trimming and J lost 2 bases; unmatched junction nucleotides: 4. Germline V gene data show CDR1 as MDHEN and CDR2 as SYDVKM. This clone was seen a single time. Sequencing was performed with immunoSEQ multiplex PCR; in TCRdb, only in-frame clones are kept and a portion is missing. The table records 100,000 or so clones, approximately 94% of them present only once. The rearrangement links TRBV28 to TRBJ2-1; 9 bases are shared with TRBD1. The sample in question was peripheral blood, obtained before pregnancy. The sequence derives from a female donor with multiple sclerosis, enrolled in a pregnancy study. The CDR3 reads CASSRQGVAYNEQFF. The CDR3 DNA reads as TGTGCCAGCAGTCGACAGGGGGTTGCCTACAATGAGCAGTTCTTC.